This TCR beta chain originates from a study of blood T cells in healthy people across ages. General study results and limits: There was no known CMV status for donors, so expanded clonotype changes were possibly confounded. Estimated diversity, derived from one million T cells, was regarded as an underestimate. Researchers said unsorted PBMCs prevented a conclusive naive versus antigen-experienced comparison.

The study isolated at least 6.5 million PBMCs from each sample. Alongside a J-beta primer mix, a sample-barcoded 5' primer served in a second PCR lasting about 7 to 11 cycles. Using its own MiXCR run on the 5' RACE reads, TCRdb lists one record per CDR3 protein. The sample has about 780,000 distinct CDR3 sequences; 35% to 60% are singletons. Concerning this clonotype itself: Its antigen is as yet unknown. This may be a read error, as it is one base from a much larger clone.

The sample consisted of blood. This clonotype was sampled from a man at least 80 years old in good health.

CDR3 nucleotides: TGTGCCAGCAGCTTAGCGCTAGCGGGAGTCGGAGAGACCCGGTACTTC. Protein: CASSLALAGVGETRYF. The chain recombines TRBV7-2 with TRBJ2-5, with 10 bases matching TRBD2. From germline, CDR1 is SGHTA and CDR2 FQGNSA. This CDR3 has 16 residues.